What follows are 23 T cell receptor beta chains derived from one specimen sequenced in a study of blood T cell repertoires in COVID-19. Clones were sequenced by immunoSEQ multiplex PCR, and TCRdb holds only the in-frame ones, with some missing. The table lists some 240,000 clones, around 87% of them singletons. Specimen: peripheral blood. These TCRs come from a woman in her sixties with COVID-19, enrolled during active disease.

The rearrangement joins TRBV7-2 to TRBJ1-1, with D maybe TRBD1 (5 bases). The CDR3 loop spans 13 amino acids. Trimming left V 5 bases short and J 3 bases short, with 10 bases between. The V gene's germline CDR1 is SGHTA and CDR2 FQGNSA. CDR3 nucleotide sequence: TGTGCCAGCAGCACCTCCAGGGACACTGAAGCTTTCTTT. It is translated as CASSTSRDTEAFF.

This chain uses TRBV6-1 with TRBJ1-1, with D tentatively TRBD1 (6 bases). The V end was cut by 3 bases, the J end by 4 bases, with 12 bases between. The CDR3 has 14 residues. Germline loops: CDR1 MNHNS, CDR2 SASEGT. The CDR3, as DNA: TGTGCCAGCAGTGACCACAGGGAGGGCACTGAAGCTTTCTTT. This encodes CASSDHREGTEAFF.

The chain has TRBV15 and TRBJ1-4, with TRBD1 as a possible D gene (5 bases). This CDR3 contains 15 residues. Germline values: CDR1 LNHNV, CDR2 YYDKDF (reference sequence). V lost 3 bases and J 3 bases, leaving 11 bases between the germline ends. The CDR3 nucleotides are TGTGCCACCAGCAGTCCAGGGTCAGCTAATGAAAAACTGTTTTTT. Its protein product is CATSSPGSANEKLFF. Filled out from reference TRBV15 and TRBJ1-4, the complete variable domain reads DAMVIQNPRYQVTQFGKPVTLSCSQTLNHNVMYWYQQKSSQAPKLLFHYYDKDFNNEADTPDNFQSRRPNTSFCFLDIRSPGLGDTAMYLCATSSPGSANEKLFFGSGTQLSVL.

This rearrangement joins TRBV14 to TRBJ2-7, with 11 positions matching TRBD2. The CDR3 is made up of 15 amino acids. Germline values: CDR1 SGHDN, CDR2 FVKESK. V lost 5 bases to trimming and J lost 3 bases; unmatched junction nucleotides: 6. CDR3 in DNA: TGTGCCAGCAGCACTAGCGGGGGATCTTTCTACGAGCAGTACTTC. Amino acid sequence: CASSTSGGSFYEQYF.

The V and J genes are TRBV12-5 and TRBJ1-3; 11 bases map to TRBD1. CDR1 is LGHNT and CDR2 is FRNRAP in the germline V gene. The CDR3 runs to 21 residues. Trimming took 0 bases from V and 0 from J; bases not matched to a gene: 13. The CDR3 sequence is CASGLVRGQGVAYPSGNTIYF. The CDR3 coding sequence is TGTGCTAGTGGTTTGGTAAGGGGACAGGGGGTTGCTTACCCCTCTGGAAACACCATATATTTT.

V is TRBV9 and J is TRBJ1-3; 7 bases map to TRBD1. The V gene end was trimmed by 4 bases and the J gene end by 0 bases; junction bases not matched to a gene: 4. There are 15 residues in the CDR3. Germline V gene data show CDR1 as SGDLS and CDR2 as YYNGEE. CDR3 coding DNA: TGTGCCAGCAGCTCGGGACAGCTCTCTGGAAACACCATATATTTT. Translation gives CASSSGQLSGNTIYF.

V gene TRBV12-5 combines with J gene TRBJ2-1; a possible D gene is TRBD1 (6 bases). This CDR3 contains 13 residues. Trimming took 4 bases from V and 6 from J, leaving 10 bases between them. Germline loops: CDR1 LGHNT, CDR2 FRNRAP. The CDR3: CASGSTGLNEQFF. In DNA, the CDR3 is TGTGCTAGTGGTTCGACAGGACTCAATGAGCAGTTCTTC.

J is TRBJ2-2 and V is TRBV7-7, with TRBD1 matching over 8 bases. Trimming took 4 bases from V and 1 from J; bases not matched to a gene: 2. The CDR3 length is 15 residues. Per the germline V gene, CDR1 is SSHAT and CDR2 is FNYEAQ (reference sequence). CDR3 sequence reads: CASSSGTGNTGELFF. The CDR3 DNA is TGTGCCAGCAGCTCCGGGACAGGGAACACCGGGGAGCTGTTTTTT.

This clone was recorded once. The rearrangement joins TRBV19 to TRBJ1-6; 8 nucleotides align to TRBD1. Trimming removed 6 bases from V and 9 bases from J; junction bases left unmatched: 7. CDR3 length: 14 amino acids. Germline V CDR1 and CDR2: LNHDA, SQIVND (reference sequence). DNA for the CDR3: TGTGCCAGTAGCCCCACAGGGGGTGGTTCACCCCTCCACTTT. This codes for CASSPTGGGSPLHF.

The rearrangement uses TRBV10-3 and TRBJ1-2, with D possibly matching TRBD1 (6 bases). Trimming took 2 bases from V and 8 from J, leaving 15 bases between them. Germline V gives CDR1 ENHRY, CDR2 SYGVKD. This CDR3 contains 14 residues. This CDR3 is CAISETQGSSGYTF. As DNA, the CDR3 is TGTGCCATCAGTGAGACACAGGGTAGCTCAGGCTACACCTTC.

The CDR3 DNA reads TGTGCCAGCAGCTTACCCACAGGGGGAGAGACCCAGTACTTC. It specifies CASSLPTGGETQYF. This chain links TRBV7-2 with TRBJ2-5, with 8 bases lining up with TRBD1. V shed 2 bases and J 4 bases; nucleotides not matched to a gene: 3. Germline CDR1 is SGHTA and CDR2 is FQGNSA. The CDR3 runs 14 residues.

A single count supports this clone. V usage is TRBV28 and J usage is TRBJ1-2, with D possibly matching TRBD1 (5 bases). V was cut by 3 bases and J by 0 bases, with 8 bases left in between. The CDR3 runs 14 residues. Looked up from germline, CDR1 is MDHEN and CDR2 is SYDVKM. CDR3 amino acids: CASSFGGSNYGYTF. The CDR3 region has the DNA TGTGCCAGCAGTTTCGGGGGTTCTAACTATGGCTACACCTTC.

The genes are TRBV27 and TRBJ1-1; D perhaps matches TRBD1 (5 bases). Germline V lookup: CDR1 MNHEY, CDR2 SMNVEV (reference sequence). This CDR3 has 16 residues. The V gene lost 4 bases and the J gene lost 4 bases, with 19 bases spanning the gap. The CDR3 loop is CASSSLHRGAGTEAFF. CDR3 DNA: TGTGCCAGCAGTTCACTCCATAGGGGCGCCGGCACTGAAGCTTTCTTT.

This chain connects TRBV11-2 to TRBJ2-1, with D tentatively TRBD1 (6 bases). V was trimmed by 1 base and J by 4 bases, leaving 14 bases between them. Germline V CDR1 and CDR2: SGHAT, FQNNGV. The CDR3 has 16 residues. The CDR3 nucleotides are TGTGCCAGCAGCTTAGCCCCGGACAGTTTTTACAATGAGCAGTTCTTC. Translated: CASSLAPDSFYNEQFF.

The chain uses TRBV30 and TRBJ1-1, with TRBD1 identical over 7 bases. The CDR3 contains 13 residues. Trimming cost V 0 bases and J 3 bases; bases outside gene matches: 1. CDR1 is GTSNPN and CDR2 is SVGIG in the germline V gene (reference sequence). CDR3 residues: CAWSVGTDTEAFF. As DNA, the CDR3 is TGTGCCTGGAGTGTAGGGACAGACACTGAAGCTTTCTTT.

The gene calls are TRBV7-2 and TRBJ2-1; 7 nucleotides align to TRBD2. V shed 3 bases and J 0 bases; nucleotides not matched to a gene: 2. The CDR3 covers 15 residues. Looked up from germline, CDR1 is SGHTA and CDR2 is FQGNSA. The CDR3 loop reads CASSFGGSSYNEQFF. The CDR3 DNA sequence: TGTGCCAGCAGCTTCGGGGGGAGCTCCTACAATGAGCAGTTCTTC.

This chain uses TRBV18 with TRBJ2-5; 8 bases align to TRBD1. The germline CDR1 and CDR2 sequences are KGHSH and LQKENI. The CDR3 extends over 15 amino acids. The V and J ends lost 2 bases and 0 bases, in that order; junction bases with no gene match: 2. This CDR3 is CASSPGQGHQETQYF. In DNA, the CDR3 is TGTGCCAGCTCACCAGGACAGGGCCACCAAGAGACCCAGTACTTC.

The chain couples TRBV5-1 to TRBJ1-2, with D perhaps matching TRBD1 (6 bases). CDR1 and CDR2 (germline): SGHRS, YFSETQ. CDR3 size: 18 residues. V was shortened by 4 bases and J by 0 bases, with 22 bases between the two germline ends. The CDR3 DNA reads as TGCGCCAGCAGCCCAAATCCCGGGACAAAGATCTCTAACTATGGCTACACCTTC. It yields the protein CASSPNPGTKISNYGYTF.

This chain joins TRBV7-2 and TRBJ2-7; possible D gene TRBD2, 7 bases. V was cut by 5 bases and J by 0 bases, with 14 bases left in between. Per germline, CDR1 SGHTA and CDR2 FQGNSA. The CDR3 has 15 residues. Here the CDR3 reads CASSATGGPSYEQYF. The CDR3 region has the DNA TGTGCCAGCAGCGCGACCGGGGGGCCCTCCTACGAGCAGTACTTC. The full variable domain, with the rest looked up from reference TRBV7-2 and TRBJ2-7, is GAGVSQSPSNKVTEKGKDVELRCDPISGHTALYWYRQSLGQGLEFLIYFQGNSAPDKSGLPSDRFSAERTGGSVSTLTIQRTQQEDSAVYLCASSATGGPSYEQYFGPGTRLTVT.

For this clone: Other DNA sequences in this sample translate to the same CDR3. This chain connects TRBV9 to TRBJ2-2; TRBD2 aligns across 7 bases. Germline V CDR1 and CDR2: SGDLS, YYNGEE. The CDR3 covers 15 residues. Trimming removed 0 bases from V and 1 base from J; junction bases left unmatched: 0. DNA of the CDR3: TGTGCCAGCAGCGTAGCGGGGGGGAACACCGGGGAGCTGTTTTTT. It yields the protein CASSVAGGNTGELFF.

The chain joins TRBV2 to TRBJ1-1; 9 bases agree with TRBD1. There are 14 residues in the CDR3. Germline V gives CDR1 SNHLY, CDR2 FYNNEI. The CDR3 spells CAYRDRDMNTEAFF. The CDR3 DNA sequence: TGTGCTTACCGGGACAGGGACATGAACACTGAAGCTTTCTTT.

This clone was detected once. The chain carries TRBV7-2 and TRBJ1-6; D not resolved. Per germline, CDR1 SGHTA and CDR2 FQGNSA. Trimming removed 2 bases from V and 6 bases from J, with 14 bases in between. This CDR3 has 16 amino acids. The DNA of the CDR3 is TGTGCCAGCAGCTTAACTAGTGGAGGTAGTAATTCACCCCTCCACTTT. The encoded protein is CASSLTSGGSNSPLHF.

On this clone itself: At one end, the junction sequence differs from germline, possibly due to a read error. The V and J genes are TRBV7-2 and TRBJ1-5; D ambiguous. Germline V gene data show CDR1 as SGHTA and CDR2 as FQGNSA. The CDR3 loop spans 15 amino acids. The CDR3 DNA reads TGTGCCAGCAGCTTAGAGGCGGGTAGCGATCAGCCCCAGCATTTT. As protein: CASSLEAGSDQPQHF.